The 16 T cell receptor beta chains below come from one sample, sequenced in a study of blood T cell repertoires in COVID-19. Produced via immunoSEQ multiplex PCR; TCRdb's table is partial and in-frame only. This table has 150,000 to 200,000 clones, 79% appearing once. The sequenced sample was PBMCs or T cells enriched from blood (not recorded which). Receptor source: a woman in her seventies in a cohort exposed to, infected with or recovered from COVID-19 (not recorded which).

CDR3 protein: CASSQEGGGSYEQYF. CDR3 bases: TGTGCCAGCAGCCAAGAAGGAGGCGGTTCCTACGAGCAGTACTTC. V gene TRBV3-1 (or the pseudogene TRBV3-2) combines with J gene TRBJ2-7, with D maybe TRBD2 (5 bases). Deletions cut 0 bases from V and 1 base from J, with 10 bases between. Germline V CDR1 and CDR2: LGHDT, YNNKEL (reference sequence). This CDR3 contains 15 residues.

This clone was seen a few times. The rearrangement uses TRBV2 and TRBJ2-1; 9 nucleotides agree with TRBD2. The germline V gene has CDR1 SNHLY and CDR2 FYNNEI. J gave up 7 bases and V 7 bases, and 5 bases lay outside the gene matches. The CDR3 totals 13 residues. The CDR3 DNA reads TGTGCCAGCAATAGCGGGAGTTCGAATGAGCAGTTCTTC. As protein: CASNSGSSNEQFF.

This chain links TRBV19 with TRBJ2-7; 12 nucleotides align to TRBD2. With 6 bases clipped from V and 0 bases from J, the junction kept 3 bases outside the gene matches. The CDR3 has 15 residues. CDR1 LNHDA and CDR2 SQIVND come from the germline V gene (reference sequence). The CDR3 nucleotides read TGTGCCAGTAGGCCGGGACTAGCGGGCTCCTACGAGCAGTACTTC. Residues: CASRPGLAGSYEQYF.

The chain is built from TRBV9 and TRBJ2-5, with 7 bases lining up with TRBD2. Germline CDR1 and CDR2: SGDLS and YYNGEE. After removal of 3 bases from V and 5 bases from J, the junction contained 4 bases not matched to a gene. This CDR3 region has 13 residues. Written as DNA, the CDR3 is TGTGCCAGCAGCGGTCTAGCGGTGGAGACCCAGTACTTC. This gives the protein CASSGLAVETQYF.

This chain links TRBV19 with TRBJ2-7; TRBD2 matches at 7 bases. The CDR3 consists of 14 residues. CDR1 is LNHDA, CDR2 SQIVND, per germline (reference sequence). Trimming took 4 bases from V and 6 from J; bases not matched to a gene: 9. CDR3 in DNA: TGTGCCAGTAGTACGTGGGAGGGCCGACGCGAGCAGTACTTC. Amino acids: CASSTWEGRREQYF.

This rearrangement joins TRBV12-3 or TRBV12-4 to TRBJ2-1, with D possibly matching TRBD1 (6 bases). V was cut by 9 bases and J by 4 bases, with 13 bases left in between. CDR3 length: 13 amino acids. The DNA of the CDR3 is TGTGCCAGTACTTTAGGACAGTACAATGAGCAGTTCTTC. Translated: CASTLGQYNEQFF.

The chain combines TRBV5-1 with TRBJ2-5, with D perhaps TRBD1 (5 bases). Trimming removed 3 bases from V and 2 bases from J, with 14 bases in between. This CDR3 is built from 15 residues. CDR1 and CDR2 from the germline V gene are SGHRS and YFSETQ. The CDR3 coding sequence is TGCGCCAGCAGCTGGGGCCCTGGAGAACAAGAGACCCAGTACTTC. This gives the protein CASSWGPGEQETQYF.

This clone was found a few times. The chain combines TRBV25-1 with TRBJ2-1; 7 nucleotides align to TRBD1. V lost 7 bases, J lost 6 bases, and 9 bases stayed unmatched. From germline, CDR1 is MGHDK and CDR2 SYGVNS. This CDR3 has 14 residues. CDR3 sequence: CASMRSQGSNEQFF. The CDR3 nucleotides read TGTGCCAGCATGAGGTCACAGGGGAGCAATGAGCAGTTCTTC.

V gene TRBV7-2 combines with J gene TRBJ2-1; the match to TRBD2 covers 14 bases. J gave up 15 bases and V 5 bases, and 12 bases lay outside the gene matches. The CDR3 extends over 15 amino acids. Germline lookup yields CDR1 SGHTA and CDR2 FQGNSA. CDR3: CASSASGTSGRVLFF. CDR3 DNA sequence: TGTGCCAGCAGCGCCTCCGGGACTAGCGGGAGAGTACTGTTCTTC.

This clone was recorded once. CDR3 amino acids: CASSKTGVNYEQYF. The CDR3 DNA is TGTGCCAGCAGTAAAACAGGGGTAAACTACGAGCAGTACTTC. This chain connects TRBV27 to TRBJ2-7; 7 bases are a match to TRBD1. V was pared by 5 bases and J by 3 bases, with 7 bases of the junction left unmatched. This CDR3 is 14 amino acids long. Per the germline V gene, CDR1 is MNHEY and CDR2 is SMNVEV (reference sequence).

The chain combines TRBV5-1 with TRBJ2-5; D remains ambiguous. The CDR3 totals 13 residues. CDR1 is SGHRS and CDR2 is YFSETQ in the germline V gene. V was shortened by 0 bases and J by 9 bases, with 12 bases between the two germline ends. The CDR3 here is CASSLGPNVAQYF. In DNA form, the CDR3 reads TGCGCCAGCAGCTTGGGGCCGAACGTGGCCCAGTACTTC.

This sequence joins TRBV5-1 and TRBJ2-7; D remains ambiguous. Trimming pared 1 base from V and 3 bases from J, leaving 11 bases between. This CDR3 has 14 amino acids. The germline V gene has CDR1 SGHRS and CDR2 YFSETQ. The CDR3 DNA sequence: TGCGCCAGCAGCTTGAAAAACAGAGACTACGAGCAGTACTTC. Residues: CASSLKNRDYEQYF.

The V gene is TRBV3-1 (or the pseudogene TRBV3-2), the J gene TRBJ1-5; D is possibly TRBD1 (5 bases). The V end lost 4 bases, the J end lost 11 bases, and 15 bases lay between the germline ends. The CDR3 length is 13 residues. Germline CDR1 is LGHDT and CDR2 is YNNKEL (reference sequence). Written as DNA, the CDR3 is TGTGCCAGCAGCCCTTCCCGTCGGGGGACCCAGCATTTT. Residues: CASSPSRRGTQHF.

This chain links TRBV4-2 with TRBJ2-5, with 9 bases lining up with TRBD2. Trimming took 0 bases from V and 4 from J; bases not matched to a gene: 9. The CDR3 covers 17 residues. The germline gives CDR1 LGHNA, CDR2 YNFKEQ. CDR3 bases: TGTGCCAGCAGCCAAGATTCCCGGAGTAGCGGGAGAGAGACCCAGTACTTC. It translates to CASSQDSRSSGRETQYF.

This clone has only a few counts. CDR3 in amino acids: CASSQGYTGLVGGYTF. CDR3 DNA: TGTGCCAGCAGCCAAGGCTATACAGGTCTGGTGGGTGGCTACACCTTC. The rearrangement uses TRBV3-1 (or the pseudogene TRBV3-2) and TRBJ1-2; D is perhaps TRBD1 (5 bases). This CDR3 comprises 16 residues. V lost 1 base to trimming and J lost 7 bases, with 19 bases between them. The germline gives CDR1 LGHDT, CDR2 YNNKEL (reference sequence).

V and J are TRBV25-1 and TRBJ1-6; 10 positions agree with TRBD1. The CDR3 has 16 residues. CDR1 is MGHDK, CDR2 SYGVNS, per germline. With V trimmed by 5 bases and J by 7 bases, 8 bases remained unmatched. As DNA, the CDR3 is TGTGCCAGCAGTCCACTGACAGGGGGCAGGAATTCACCCCTCCACTTT. Its translation is CASSPLTGGRNSPLHF. The full variable domain, rest sourced from reference TRBV25-1 and TRBJ1-6, is EADIYQTPRYLVIGTGKKITLECSQTMGHDKMYWYQQDPGMELHLIHYSYGVNSTEKGDLSSESTVSRIRTEHFPLTLESARPSHTSQYLCASSPLTGGRNSPLHFGNGTRLTVT.